This T cell receptor beta chain emerged from a study of control samples from healthy donors and cancer patients. Here immunoSEQ multiplex PCR was the method, and the copy in TCRdb shows in-frame clones only, minus some. Among 150,000 to 200,000 clones listed, around 90% were seen once. To note about this clone: The identical CDR3 is also encoded by other nucleotide sequences in the sample.

V was shortened by 1 base and J by 4 bases, with 7 bases between the two germline ends. This CDR3 is 13 amino acids long. The V gene's germline CDR1 is SGHTA and CDR2 FQGNSA. What was sequenced was blood. This chain links TRBV7-2 with TRBJ2-5; possible D gene TRBD2, 5 bases. The source of this sequence is a woman between 50 and 59 years old in good health. CDR3 residues: CASSLVGRETQYF. The CDR3 nucleotides read TGTGCCAGCAGCTTAGTGGGGAGAGAGACCCAGTACTTC.